This is a list of T cell receptor beta chains from one sample in a study of blood T cell repertoires in COVID-19. Profiling relied on immunoSEQ multiplex PCR, and the TCRdb table lists in-frame clones only, not all of them. Seen here are about 61,000 clones, around nine tenths observed once, and the top ten hold about 21%. The sample consisted of peripheral blood. All receptors derive from a woman in her fifties or sixties with active or convalescent COVID-19. Each CDR3 is given with its conserved first and last residue. Each record gives: V gene, J gene, CDR3 protein.

TRBV11-2	TRBJ2-5	CASSSGGLADQETQYF
TRBV5-4	TRBJ2-2	CASSIEPGQTNTGELFF
TRBV18	TRBJ2-3	CASSALAADTQYF
TRBV7-8	TRBJ2-2	CASSTRGNTGELFF
TRBV6-5	TRBJ2-7	CASSYSSTSATYEQYF
TRBV19	TRBJ2-1	CASSIEGGNYNEQFF
TRBV5-4	TRBJ1-1	CASSPLQEVNTEAFF
TRBV18	TRBJ1-4	CASSPQGAANEKLFF
TRBV5-1	TRBJ2-7	CASSPEAGTYEQYF
TRBV24-1	TRBJ2-5	CATSELDGETQYF
TRBV13	TRBJ2-3	CASSSRDATSGFVGTQYF
TRBV3-1/TRBV3-2	TRBJ1-1	CASSRRYTEAFF
TRBV30	TRBJ1-5	CAWSNRDRGNQPQHF
TRBV28	TRBJ2-7	CASSLGLNEQYF